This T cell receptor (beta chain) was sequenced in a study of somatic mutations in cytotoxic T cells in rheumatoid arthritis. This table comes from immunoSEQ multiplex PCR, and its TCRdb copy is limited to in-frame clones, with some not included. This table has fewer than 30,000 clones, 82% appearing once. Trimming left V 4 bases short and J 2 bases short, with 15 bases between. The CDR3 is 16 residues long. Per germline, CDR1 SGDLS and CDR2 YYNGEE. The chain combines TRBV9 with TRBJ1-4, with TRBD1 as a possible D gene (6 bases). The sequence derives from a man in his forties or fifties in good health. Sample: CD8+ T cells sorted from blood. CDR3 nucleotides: TGTGCCAGCAGCCCCCGACTAGGGGGTACTAATGAAAAACTGTTTTTT. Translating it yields CASSPRLGGTNEKLFF.